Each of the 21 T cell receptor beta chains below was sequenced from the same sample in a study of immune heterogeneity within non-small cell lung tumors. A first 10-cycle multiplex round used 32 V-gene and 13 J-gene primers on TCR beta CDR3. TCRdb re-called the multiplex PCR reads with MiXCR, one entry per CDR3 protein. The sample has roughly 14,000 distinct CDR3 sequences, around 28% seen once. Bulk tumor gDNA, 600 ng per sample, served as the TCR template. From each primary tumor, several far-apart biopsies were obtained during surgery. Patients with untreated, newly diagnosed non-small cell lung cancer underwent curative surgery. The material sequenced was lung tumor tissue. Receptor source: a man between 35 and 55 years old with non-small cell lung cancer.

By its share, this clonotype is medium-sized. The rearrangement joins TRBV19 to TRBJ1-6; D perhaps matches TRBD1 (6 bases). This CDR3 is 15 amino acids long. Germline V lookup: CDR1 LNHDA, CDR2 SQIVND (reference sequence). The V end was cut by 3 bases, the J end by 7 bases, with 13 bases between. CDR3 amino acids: CASSMAGQINSPLHF. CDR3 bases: TGTGCCAGTAGTATGGCTGGACAGATAAATTCACCCCTCCACTTT.

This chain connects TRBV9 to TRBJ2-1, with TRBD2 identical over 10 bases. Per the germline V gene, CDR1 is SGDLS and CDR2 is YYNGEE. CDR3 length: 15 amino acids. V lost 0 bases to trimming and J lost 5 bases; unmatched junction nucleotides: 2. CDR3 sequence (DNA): TGTGCCAGCAGCGTAGGGGGGACTAGCGACAATGAGCAGTTCTTC. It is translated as CASSVGGTSDNEQFF.

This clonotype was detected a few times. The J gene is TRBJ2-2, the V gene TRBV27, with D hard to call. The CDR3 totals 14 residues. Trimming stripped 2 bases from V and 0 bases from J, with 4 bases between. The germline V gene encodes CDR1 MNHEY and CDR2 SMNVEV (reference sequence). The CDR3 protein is CASSLQANTGELFF. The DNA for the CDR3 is TGTGCCAGCAGTTTACAGGCGAACACCGGGGAGCTGTTTTTT.

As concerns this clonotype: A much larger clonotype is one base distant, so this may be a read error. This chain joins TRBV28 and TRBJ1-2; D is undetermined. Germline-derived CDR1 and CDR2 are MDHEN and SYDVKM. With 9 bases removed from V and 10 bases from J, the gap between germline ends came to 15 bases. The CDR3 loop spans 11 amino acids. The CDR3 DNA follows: TGTGCCAGTAGCCGTTCGGAAGTCTACACCTTC. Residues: CASSRSEVYTF.

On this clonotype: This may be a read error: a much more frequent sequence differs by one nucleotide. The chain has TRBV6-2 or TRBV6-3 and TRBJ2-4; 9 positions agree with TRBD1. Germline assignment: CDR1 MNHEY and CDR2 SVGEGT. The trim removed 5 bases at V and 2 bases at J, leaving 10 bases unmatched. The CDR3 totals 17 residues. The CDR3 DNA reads TGTGCCAGCAGTGCATCGACCGGGACAGGGTCCAAAAACATTCAGTACTTC. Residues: CASSASTGTGSKNIQYF.

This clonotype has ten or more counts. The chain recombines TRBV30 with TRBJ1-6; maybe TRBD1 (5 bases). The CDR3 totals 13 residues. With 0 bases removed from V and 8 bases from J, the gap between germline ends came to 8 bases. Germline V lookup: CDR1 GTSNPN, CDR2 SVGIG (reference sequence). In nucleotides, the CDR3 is TGTGCCTGGAGTGTAGGGGTTTATTCACCCCTCCACTTT. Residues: CAWSVGVYSPLHF.

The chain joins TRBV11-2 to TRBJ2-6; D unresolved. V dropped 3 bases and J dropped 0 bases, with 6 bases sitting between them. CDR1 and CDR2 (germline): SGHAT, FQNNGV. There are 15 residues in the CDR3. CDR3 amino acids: CASSFVSSGANVLTF. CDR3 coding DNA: TGTGCCAGCAGCTTCGTGTCCTCTGGGGCCAACGTCCTGACTTTC. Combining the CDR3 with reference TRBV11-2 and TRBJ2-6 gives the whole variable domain EAGVAQSPRYKIIEKRQSVAFWCNPISGHATLYWYQQILGQGPKLLIQFQNNGVVDDSQLPKDRFSAERLKGVDSTLKIQPAKLEDSAVYLCASSFVSSGANVLTFGAGSRLTVL.

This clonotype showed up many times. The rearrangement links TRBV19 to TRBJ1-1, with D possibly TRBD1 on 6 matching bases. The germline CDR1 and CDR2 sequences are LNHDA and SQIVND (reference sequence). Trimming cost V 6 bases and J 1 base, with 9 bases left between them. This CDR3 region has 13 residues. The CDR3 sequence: CASRDRSNTEAFF. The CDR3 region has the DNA TGTGCCAGTAGAGACAGGTCGAACACTGAAGCTTTCTTT. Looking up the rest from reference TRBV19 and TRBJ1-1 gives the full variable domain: DGGITQSPKYLFRKEGQNVTLSCEQNLNHDAMYWYRQDPGQGLRLIYYSQIVNDFQKGDIAEGYSVSREKKESFPLTVTSAQKNPTAFYLCASRDRSNTEAFFGQGTRLTVV.

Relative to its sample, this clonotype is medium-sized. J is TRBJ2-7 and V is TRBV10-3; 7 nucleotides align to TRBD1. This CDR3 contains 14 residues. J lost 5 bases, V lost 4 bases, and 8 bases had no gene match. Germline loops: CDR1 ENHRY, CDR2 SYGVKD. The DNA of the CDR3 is TGTGCCATCAGTGGATACAGGGGCGCCAACGAGCAGTACTTC. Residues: CAISGYRGANEQYF.

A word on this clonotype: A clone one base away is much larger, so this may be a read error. Here the CDR3 reads CATRGGSNNSPLHF. In DNA, the CDR3 is TGTGCCACCCGGGGGGGTAGTAATAATTCACCCCTCCACTTT. The chain joins TRBV27 to TRBJ1-6; D may be TRBD1 (5 bases). Trimming removed 10 bases from V and 5 bases from J, with 15 bases in between. The germline V gene has CDR1 MNHEY and CDR2 SMNVEV (reference sequence). The CDR3 consists of 14 residues.

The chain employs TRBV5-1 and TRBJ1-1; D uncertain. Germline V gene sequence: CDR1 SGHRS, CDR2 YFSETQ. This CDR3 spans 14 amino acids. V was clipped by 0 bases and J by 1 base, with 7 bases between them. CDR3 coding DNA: TGCGCCAGCAGCTTGGAACGGACGAACACTGAAGCTTTCTTT. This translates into CASSLERTNTEAFF.

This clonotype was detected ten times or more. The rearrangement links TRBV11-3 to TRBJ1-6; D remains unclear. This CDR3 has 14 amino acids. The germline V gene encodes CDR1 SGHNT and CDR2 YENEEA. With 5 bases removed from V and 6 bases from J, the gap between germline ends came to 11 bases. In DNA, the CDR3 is TGTGCCAGCAGCCCCGGTGTAGCTAATTCACCCCTCCACTTT. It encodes CASSPGVANSPLHF.

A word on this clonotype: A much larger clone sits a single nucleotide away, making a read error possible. CDR3 in DNA: TGTGCCAGCAGTCCTCAGACAGTTGAAGCTTTCTTT. It specifies CASSPQTVEAFF. The rearrangement uses TRBV2 and TRBJ1-1, with a tentative D call TRBD1 (5 bases). V gave up 5 bases and J gave up 7 bases, with 11 bases separating them. The CDR3 runs to 12 residues. The germline gives CDR1 SNHLY, CDR2 FYNNEI.

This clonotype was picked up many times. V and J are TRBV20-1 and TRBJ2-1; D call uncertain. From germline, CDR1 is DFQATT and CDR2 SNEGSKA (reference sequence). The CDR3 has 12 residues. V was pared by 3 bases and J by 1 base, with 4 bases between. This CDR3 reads CSASESYNEQFF. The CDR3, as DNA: TGCAGTGCTAGCGAATCCTACAATGAGCAGTTCTTC.

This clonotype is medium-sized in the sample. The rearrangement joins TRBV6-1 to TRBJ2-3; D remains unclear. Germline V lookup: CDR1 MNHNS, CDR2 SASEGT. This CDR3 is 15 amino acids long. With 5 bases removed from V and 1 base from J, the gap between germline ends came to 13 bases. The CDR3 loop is CASSITFGGTDTQYF. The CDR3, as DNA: TGTGCCAGCAGTATAACGTTTGGTGGCACAGATACGCAGTATTTT.

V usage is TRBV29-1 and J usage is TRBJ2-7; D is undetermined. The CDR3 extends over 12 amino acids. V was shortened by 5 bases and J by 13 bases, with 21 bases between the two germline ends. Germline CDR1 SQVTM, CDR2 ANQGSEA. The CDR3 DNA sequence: TGCAGCGTTCAATTGGGAATTGACGATCATTACTTC. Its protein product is CSVQLGIDDHYF.

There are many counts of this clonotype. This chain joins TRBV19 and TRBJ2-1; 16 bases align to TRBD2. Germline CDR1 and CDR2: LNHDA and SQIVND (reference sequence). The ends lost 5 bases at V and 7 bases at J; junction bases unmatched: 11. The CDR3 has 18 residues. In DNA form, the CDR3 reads TGTGCCAGTAGTCAGGGACTAGCGGGAGGGCGGGGAAGGAATGAGCAGTTCTTC. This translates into CASSQGLAGGRGRNEQFF.

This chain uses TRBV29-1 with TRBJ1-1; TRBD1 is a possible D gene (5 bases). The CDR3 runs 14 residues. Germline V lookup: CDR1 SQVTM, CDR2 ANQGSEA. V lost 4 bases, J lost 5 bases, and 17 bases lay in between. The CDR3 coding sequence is TGCAGCGTTGTAGTCGGGCAGGGAGGAACTGAAGCTTTCTTT. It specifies CSVVVGQGGTEAFF.

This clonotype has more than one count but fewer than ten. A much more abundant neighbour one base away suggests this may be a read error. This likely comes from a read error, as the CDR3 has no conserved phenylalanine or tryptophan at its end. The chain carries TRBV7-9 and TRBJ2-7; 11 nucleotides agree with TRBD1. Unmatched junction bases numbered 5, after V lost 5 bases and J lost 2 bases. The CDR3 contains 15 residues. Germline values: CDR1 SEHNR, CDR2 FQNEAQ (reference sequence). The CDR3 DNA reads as TGTGCCAGCAGCCCTGGACAGGGGGCTCCCTACGAGCAGTACCTC. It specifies CASSPGQGAPYEQYL.

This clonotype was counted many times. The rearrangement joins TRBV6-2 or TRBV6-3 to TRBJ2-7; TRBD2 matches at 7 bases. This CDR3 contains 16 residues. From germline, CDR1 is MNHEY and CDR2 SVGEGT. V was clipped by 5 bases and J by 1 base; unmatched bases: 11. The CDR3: CASSSQRGFISYEQYF. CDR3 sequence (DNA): TGTGCCAGCAGTAGCCAGCGGGGTTTCATTTCCTACGAGCAGTACTTC.

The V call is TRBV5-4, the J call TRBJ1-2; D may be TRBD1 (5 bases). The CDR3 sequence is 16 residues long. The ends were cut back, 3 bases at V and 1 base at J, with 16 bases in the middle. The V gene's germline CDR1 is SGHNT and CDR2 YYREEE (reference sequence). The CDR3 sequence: CASSSGQTRFNYGYTF. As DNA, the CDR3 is TGTGCCAGCAGCTCGGGGCAAACCCGTTTTAACTATGGCTACACCTTC.